This T cell receptor beta chain came from a study of PD-1 blockade in mismatch repair-deficient tumors. At the level of the study: Patients had around 11 mismatch repair-deficient cancer types, all previously treated and progressing. Study-wide results and limits: After pembrolizumab, tumor-resident clones rose rapidly, then generally contracted before radiologic responses.

All patients were mismatch repair deficient, assessed by either PCR or immunohistochemistry. The TCR-sequenced patients were a few responders to pembrolizumab. Some clones are missing from TCRdb's copy, which holds only in-frame ones; the method was immunoSEQ multiplex PCR. The sample yields over 100,000 clones, over 60% seen once. In regard to this clone: Antigen specificity is unknown.

The specimen comprised peripheral blood, sampled about 60 weeks after starting pembrolizumab. This TCR was recovered from an adult with mismatch repair-deficient cancer.

The CDR3 loop is CASNRKIGTSGDNEQFF. CDR3 coding DNA: TGTGCCAGCAACCGAAAAATCGGGACTAGCGGTGACAATGAGCAGTTCTTC. This chain uses TRBV7-9 with TRBJ2-1; 11 bases match TRBD2. The CDR3 spans 17 residues. Looked up from germline, CDR1 is SEHNR and CDR2 is FQNEAQ (reference sequence). The trim removed 7 bases at V and 5 bases at J, leaving 13 bases unmatched. Filled out from reference TRBV7-9 and TRBJ2-1, the complete variable domain reads DTGVSQNPRHKITKRGQNVTFRCDPISEHNRLYWYRQTLGQGPEFLTYFQNEAQLEKSRLLSDRFSAERPKGSFSTLEIQRTEQGDSAMYLCASNRKIGTSGDNEQFFGPGTRLTVL.